The 14 T cell receptor beta chains in this list originate from one sample, sequenced in a study of cytomegalovirus exposure and HLA in healthy donors. The PCR contained 60 Vbeta and 13 Jbeta primers. Generated by immunoSEQ multiplex PCR, the TCRdb table keeps only in-frame clones and is missing some. This sample carries roughly 150,000 clones, around four fifths of them seen once, and the ten largest clones take about 1.3%. The sample taken for sequencing was PBMCs. The receptors here all came from a man aged 25-45 years in good health and CMV-seronegative.

The DNA of the CDR3 is TGTGCCAGCAGCTTACTCCCGGGACTAGGGACAGATACGCAGTATTTT. Protein product: CASSLLPGLGTDTQYF. This sequence joins TRBV11-2 and TRBJ2-3; TRBD2 matches at 8 bases. This CDR3 has 16 amino acids. V lost 2 bases, J lost 3 bases, and 7 bases stayed unmatched. Per germline, CDR1 SGHAT and CDR2 FQNNGV.

The chain uses TRBV5-1 and TRBJ1-1; no clear D gene. Germline lookup yields CDR1 SGHRS and CDR2 YFSETQ. Trimming took off 2 bases at V and 1 base at J, with 6 bases between the two ends. This CDR3 contains 13 residues. CDR3 sequence: CASSFDWNTEAFF. The CDR3 nucleotides are TGCGCCAGCAGCTTTGACTGGAACACTGAAGCTTTCTTT.

V is TRBV7-2 and J is TRBJ1-5, with D uncertain. Trimming removed 0 bases from V and 4 bases from J, with 10 bases in between. This CDR3 region has 15 residues. Germline V gene lookup returns CDR1 SGHTA and CDR2 FQGNSA. CDR3 in DNA: TGTGCCAGCAGCTTAGCGGGGAGGTTAAATCAGCCCCAGCATTTT. Its translation: CASSLAGRLNQPQHF.

The chain carries TRBV6-4 and TRBJ1-6; 8 bases are shared with TRBD1. CDR3 length: 14 amino acids. Germline values: CDR1 MRHNA, CDR2 SNTAGT. V lost 3 bases to trimming and J lost 10 bases; unmatched junction nucleotides: 5. As DNA, the CDR3 is TGTGCCAGCAGTGAACAGGGGGGAGCGTCACCCCTCCACTTT. Translated, it gives CASSEQGGASPLHF.

This clone occurred once. J is TRBJ2-3 and V is TRBV4-1, with 14 positions matching TRBD2. In germline, CDR1 is MGHRA, CDR2 YSYEKL. This CDR3 has 18 residues. The V gene end was trimmed by 0 bases and the J gene end by 6 bases; junction bases not matched to a gene: 8. CDR3 in DNA: TGCGCCAGCAGCCAAGAGTGGACTAGCGGGGGGAATCGGGATACGCAGTATTTT. It encodes CASSQEWTSGGNRDTQYF.

The rearrangement joins TRBV6-6 to TRBJ2-1, with TRBD1 matching over 9 bases. Trimming removed 7 bases from V and 4 bases from J; junction bases left unmatched: 5. Germline V gene data show CDR1 as MNHNY and CDR2 as SVGAGI (reference sequence). This CDR3 contains 14 residues. The CDR3 DNA sequence: TGTGCCAGCACCTTGGGACAGGGTTACAATGAGCAGTTCTTC. Its protein product is CASTLGQGYNEQFF.

This chain links TRBV19 with TRBJ2-2; TRBD2 matches 10 bases. CDR3 length: 15 residues. Trimming at V came to 7 bases and at J to 4 bases, leaving 6 bases not matched to a gene. Germline V gene lookup returns CDR1 LNHDA and CDR2 SQIVND (reference sequence). CDR3 DNA: TGTGCCAGTACCGACACTAGCGGGGCCACCGGGGAGCTGTTTTTT. Encoded protein: CASTDTSGATGELFF.

This clone was counted a few times. The gene calls are TRBV7-2 and TRBJ2-7; D is undetermined. Germline-derived CDR1 and CDR2 are SGHTA and FQGNSA. V was cut by 5 bases and J by 3 bases, with 5 bases left in between. There are 11 residues in the CDR3. CDR3 coding DNA: TGTGCCAGCAGCCTAAACTACGAGCAGTACTTC. This encodes CASSLNYEQYF.

The chain uses TRBV7-2 and TRBJ2-3; 14 bases fit TRBD2. Germline CDR1 and CDR2: SGHTA and FQGNSA. The J segment lost 7 bases and the V segment lost 10 bases, leaving 7 bases of the junction unmatched. This CDR3 is built from 14 residues. CDR3 loop: CATRLAGGPNTQYF. In DNA, the CDR3 is TGTGCCACCCGACTAGCGGGGGGGCCGAATACGCAGTATTTT.

The V and J genes are TRBV5-1 and TRBJ2-7; 8 nucleotides match TRBD1. The CDR3 consists of 13 residues. Germline assignment: CDR1 SGHRS and CDR2 YFSETQ. V lost 2 bases, J lost 6 bases, and 4 bases stayed unmatched. In DNA form, the CDR3 reads TGCGCCAGCAGCTTAGGACAGGGTGGCGAGCAGTACTTC. Translated, it gives CASSLGQGGEQYF.

The chain combines TRBV28 with TRBJ1-1; a possible D gene is TRBD1 (5 bases). CDR1 MDHEN and CDR2 SYDVKM come from the germline V gene. This CDR3 is built from 16 residues. Deletions cut 5 bases from V and 1 base from J, with 17 bases between. Written as DNA, the CDR3 is TGTGCCAGCAGTCTAATAAGCAGGACACAGAACACTGAAGCTTTCTTT. Its translation: CASSLISRTQNTEAFF. Complete variable domain (other parts from reference TRBV28 and TRBJ1-1): DVKVTQSSRYLVKRTGEKVFLECVQDMDHENMFWYRQDPGLGLRLIYFSYDVKMKEKGDIPEGYSVSREKKERFSLILESASTNQTSMYLCASSLISRTQNTEAFFGQGTRLTVV.

The J gene is TRBJ2-1, the V gene TRBV6-1; TRBD2 matches at 11 bases. Germline V gene sequence: CDR1 MNHNS, CDR2 SASEGT. With 10 bases clipped from V and 3 bases from J, the junction kept 2 bases outside the gene matches. This CDR3 spans 13 amino acids. DNA of the CDR3: TGTGCCACGGGACTAGCGGACTACAATGAGCAGTTCTTC. Translated, it gives CATGLADYNEQFF.

The chain recombines TRBV10-1 with TRBJ1-2, with no clear D. The V end was cut by 8 bases, the J end by 5 bases, with 18 bases between. CDR3 size: 14 residues. Germline assignment: CDR1 WNHNN and CDR2 SYGVQD (reference sequence). The CDR3 protein is CASPPPPGRYGYTF. The CDR3 DNA is TGCGCCAGCCCCCCGCCCCCCGGGAGATATGGCTACACCTTC.

This chain links TRBV5-4 with TRBJ2-2, with 9 bases matching TRBD1. This CDR3 has 16 residues. Losses at the gene ends were 4 bases for V and 6 bases for J; bases not matched to a gene: 10. Germline V gene sequence: CDR1 SGHNT, CDR2 YYREEE (reference sequence). CDR3 nucleotide sequence: TGTGCCAGCAGCGGTGGACAGGGGATCACGGCCGGGGAGCTGTTTTTT. Its protein product is CASSGGQGITAGELFF.